This T cell receptor (beta chain) was retrieved from a study of T cells after yellow fever vaccination (dated by TCRdb to 2018 to 2020). About the study as a whole: Libraries from fractions with low cell numbers were prepared with the SMART-Seq v4 Ultra Low Input RNA kit. To follow T-cell clones before and after both primary and booster YFV17D yellow fever vaccination, bulk TCR alpha and beta repertoires underwent longitudinal sequencing. Two healthy male donors, one aged 18 to 29 and one aged 30 to 40 years, made up the cohort. Blood was collected at multiple timepoints before and after primary and secondary immunization, and bulk PBMC replicates and cell subsets were isolated.

This clonotype was counted a few times. This clone's antigen is unknown. Per-base qualities were not stored, and no clone one base away is much larger. Spanning cysteine to phenylalanine, the CDR3 consists of 15 amino acids. Only the CDR3 DNA is retained, 45 bases long and in frame from the first base. Looking up the germline V gene yields CDR1 MNHEY and CDR2 SVGAGI. At the junction V is shortened by 0 bases and J by 2 bases, with 10 bases in between. TCR cDNA was synthesized by 5'RACE template switching, through which a universal primer site and unique molecular identifiers were introduced. Priming of cDNA synthesis was performed from both the TCR alpha and TCR beta constant segments. Library amplification used two PCR steps, and the second PCR step added sample barcodes and sequencing adapters. Sequencing of libraries was done on Illumina HiSeq 2500 (2x100 bp) or NovaSeq (2x150 bp). Per the original workflow: MIGEC handled demultiplexing of reads and collapsing into UMI consensus sequences, while MiXCR performed V(D)J alignment. Clonotypes responding to the vaccine were identified with edgeR on replicate PBMC samples, with the criteria of FDR below 0.01 and a log2 fold change above 5 up to day 15. CD4 or CD8 identity was assigned to each bulk clonotype according to whether the clonotype was present at higher abundance in the sequenced CD4 repertoire or the sequenced CD8 repertoire. TCRdb passed the public sequencing reads through fastp at Q25 and MiXCR, retaining productive beta sequences. Entries are consolidated by CDR3 protein sequence, retaining the most common genes and DNA. What appears here as the V and J calls and clone size reflects TCRdb's work, not the paper's. The sample includes around 350,000 distinct CDR3 sequences, with 11% observed a single time. The ten largest account for roughly a sixth of the sample.

Study-wide conclusions, independent of this receptor: A small fraction of clonotypes showed up in both the CD4 and CD8 compartments, probably as a result of convergent recombination. The study included only two donors, which limits how far the findings can be generalized. Most clones expanded after primary vaccination were re-detected after the booster (almost 97% of CD4 and 88% of CD8), suggesting broad memory maintenance. The secondary T-cell response was found to be weaker but faster than the primary response, with a peak reached on day 5 rather than on day 15. Computational filtering was required because FACS-sorted repertoires could contain abundant contaminating clonotypes from the bulk population.

Explained via the paper, the treatment or condition label denotes: live attenuated yellow fever vaccine strain. At each blood-draw timepoint, two biological replicates of bulk PBMCs were obtained. PBMCs were isolated from peripheral blood using a standard Ficoll-Paque protocol. TriZol was used to extract RNA from bulk PBMCs, from CD4 and CD8 fractions, and from dextramer-positive and dextramer-negative fractions. The sample was PBMCs, taken on the day of the first yellow fever vaccination. The receptor was isolated from a man aged 18 to 35 who received the YFV17D yellow fever vaccine. The receptor chain draws on TRBV6-5 and TRBJ2-5; perhaps TRBD1 is the D gene, with 5 bases matching. The DNA reads as follows: TGTGCCAGCAGTTACTCTTTAGGGGATCAAGAGACCCAGTACTTC. Its protein product is CASSYSLGDQETQYF.